These T cell receptor beta chains were read from a single sample in a study of blood T cells in healthy people across ages. TCRdb independently ran MiXCR on the 5' RACE reads; one entry per CDR3 protein. The sample lists under 950,000 distinct CDR3 sequences, approximately 22% seen once, with around a fifth in the top ten. Sample: blood. These receptors were collected from a man between 65 and 85 years old in good health. Both conserved end residues are part of each CDR3. Fields, in order: CDR3 length, D gene, V gene, J gene, CDR3 protein. D genes are given only for firm matches.

cdr3_length: 12; d_call: TRBD1; v_call: TRBV28; j_call: TRBJ2-1; cdr3_aa: CASRTGPDEQFF
cdr3_length: 14; d_call: -; v_call: TRBV6-5; j_call: TRBJ2-1; cdr3_aa: CASSPQTGGYEQFF
cdr3_length: 12; d_call: TRBD1; v_call: TRBV7-9; j_call: TRBJ1-1; cdr3_aa: CASSRQGNEAFF
cdr3_length: 14; d_call: -; v_call: TRBV5-5; j_call: TRBJ2-1; cdr3_aa: CASSSHGRDNEQFF
cdr3_length: 14; d_call: TRBD1; v_call: TRBV24-1; j_call: TRBJ2-1; cdr3_aa: CATSDSGRGRGQFF
cdr3_length: 15; d_call: -; v_call: TRBV18; j_call: TRBJ1-1; cdr3_aa: CASSPRKGMNTEAFF
cdr3_length: 15; d_call: -; v_call: TRBV14; j_call: -; cdr3_aa: CASSQVGVRRYEQFF
cdr3_length: 18; d_call: TRBD1; v_call: TRBV7-9; j_call: TRBJ1-1; cdr3_aa: CASSSPGTGDGLGTEAFF
cdr3_length: 13; d_call: TRBD1; v_call: TRBV29-1; j_call: TRBJ1-2; cdr3_aa: CSVVRAGGYGYTF
cdr3_length: 12; d_call: -; v_call: TRBV30; j_call: TRBJ1-1; cdr3_aa: CAWSQGLSEAFF
cdr3_length: 13; d_call: TRBD2; v_call: TRBV24-1; j_call: TRBJ2-3; cdr3_aa: CGTSSRGGATQYF
cdr3_length: 15; d_call: TRBD2; v_call: TRBV3-1; j_call: TRBJ2-1; cdr3_aa: CASSQDREAYNEQFF
cdr3_length: 12; d_call: -; v_call: TRBV12-3/TRBV12-4; j_call: TRBJ1-3; cdr3_aa: CASLSLGNTIYF
cdr3_length: 15; d_call: -; v_call: TRBV12-3/TRBV12-4; j_call: TRBJ1-2; cdr3_aa: CASSLGSSANYGYTF
cdr3_length: 15; d_call: -; v_call: TRBV2; j_call: TRBJ1-5; cdr3_aa: CASSEVGYSNQPQHF
cdr3_length: 14; d_call: -; v_call: TRBV18; j_call: TRBJ2-1; cdr3_aa: CASSRLGDYNEQFF
cdr3_length: 15; d_call: TRBD2; v_call: TRBV12-3/TRBV12-4; j_call: -; cdr3_aa: CASSLGTSGEVEQYF
cdr3_length: 15; d_call: -; v_call: TRBV3-1; j_call: TRBJ2-7; cdr3_aa: CASSQDAWRVVEQYF
cdr3_length: 15; d_call: -; v_call: TRBV28; j_call: TRBJ2-3; cdr3_aa: CASSSRRQSVDTQYF
cdr3_length: 16; d_call: -; v_call: TRBV28; j_call: TRBJ2-2; cdr3_aa: CASSLGTSTNTGELFF
cdr3_length: 17; d_call: -; v_call: TRBV7-9; j_call: TRBJ2-7; cdr3_aa: CASSLFPAGRSSYEQYF
cdr3_length: 13; d_call: -; v_call: TRBV6-5; j_call: TRBJ1-1; cdr3_aa: CASTKGVVTEAFF
cdr3_length: 14; d_call: -; v_call: TRBV12-3/TRBV12-4; j_call: TRBJ2-3; cdr3_aa: CASRVRGSTDTQYF
cdr3_length: 13; d_call: -; v_call: TRBV24-1; j_call: TRBJ2-5; cdr3_aa: CATSEGGPETQYF
cdr3_length: 14; d_call: TRBD1; v_call: TRBV7-7; j_call: -; cdr3_aa: CASSLGGQSNEQFF
cdr3_length: 15; d_call: TRBD1; v_call: TRBV6-6; j_call: TRBJ1-4; cdr3_aa: CASSQEGTGNEKLFF
cdr3_length: 15; d_call: -; v_call: TRBV7-8; j_call: TRBJ2-5; cdr3_aa: CASSRVVQYQETQYF
cdr3_length: 14; d_call: -; v_call: TRBV6-5; j_call: TRBJ1-4; cdr3_aa: CASSYGAGGEKLFF
cdr3_length: 12; d_call: TRBD1; v_call: TRBV27; j_call: TRBJ2-5; cdr3_aa: CASGYRGETQYF
cdr3_length: 14; d_call: TRBD2; v_call: TRBV4-3; j_call: TRBJ2-1; cdr3_aa: CASSQEGGGTSVFF